This TCR beta chain appears in the sequencing data of a study of blood T cells in healthy people across ages (dated by TCRdb to between 2014 and 2017). In terms of the full investigation: In model experiments, roughly one uniquely barcoded TCR beta cDNA molecule per two T cells was captured by template switching. Using deep sequencing normalized with unique cDNA molecular identifiers, the study measured how TCR beta repertoire diversity changes with age. The donors were split into four age groups: young (average around 16 years), middle-aged (about 40), aged (approximately 60) and long-lived (approximately 80). To avoid experimental bias, donors of different ages were spread randomly across the sequencing lanes. Using the same blood draw, the study looked at two additional independent replicas of 1 million unique cDNA reads for two donors, one aged 18 to 30 and the other aged 80 or older.

At the junction V is shortened by 1 base and J by 6 bases, with 6 bases in between. CDR1 DFQATT and CDR2 SNEGSKA are derived from the germline V gene (reference sequence). Its CDR3 holds 11 amino acids, cysteine through phenylalanine. Only CDR3 DNA is held: 33 bases, read in frame from base 1. Notes on this clonotype: The specificity of this receptor is unknown. No base quality values were provided; no much bigger clone lies one nucleotide off.

What the research found in general, with its limitations: Bulk unsorted PBMC profiling prevented conclusive comparison of naive and antigen-experienced compartments. A strong correlation was found between observed TCR beta diversity and the percentage of naive T cells measured by flow cytometry. The long-lived group showed more naive CD4+ T cells, fewer expanded clones and increased TCR diversity than the aged group, suggesting age selection. The CMV infection status of donors was not known, potentially confounding age-related changes in expanded clonotypes. Total diversity estimates from one million sequenced T cells were considered lower bounds and underestimates. As age increased, observed TCR beta diversity per million T cells dropped in a roughly linear way, and a significant reduction was already evident by age about 36.

The method was 5' RACE. Instrument used: Illumina HiSeq 2500. A second about 7 to 11 cycle PCR used a sample-barcoded 5' primer and a J-beta primer mix. A template-switch 5' adaptor carrying 12 random nucleotides introduced a unique molecular identifier onto each TCR beta cDNA molecule. Each sample yielded at least 2.5 million CDR3-containing paired-end reads. The Mint cDNA synthesis kit, primed by a TRBC-specific oligonucleotide, was used to synthesize first-strand cDNA from all RNA. After uracil-DNA glycosylase treatment, a first 18-cycle PCR used universal primers M1SS and BC2_uni_R on all cDNA. The source study handled its data this way. Normalization of each sample was performed by random selection of 1 million high-quality reads, each carrying a distinct molecular identifier. Reads with shared molecular identifiers were discarded instead of being binned into consensus sequences. CDR3 identification, clonotype clustering and error correction used MiTCR with a Q25 quality threshold and the strictest error-elimination algorithm. A nonparametric unseen species model with Euler transformation was used to estimate a lower bound on total TCR beta diversity. TCRdb took the public reads, trimmed them with fastp at Q25, ran MiXCR for clone calling and kept in-frame beta chains. Rows are unified per CDR3 protein, each entry keeping the most common DNA and genes. TCRdb's processing, not the authors', yielded these V and J calls. This sample lists about 1 million distinct CDR3 sequences; less than 50% were detected once. The ten largest clones represent under 20% of the sample.

The roughly 42 donors, aged about 6 to 100 years, were systemically healthy Caucasian individuals from Russia. Approximately 9 milliliters of peripheral blood were collected from each donor into EDTA-treated Vacutainer tubes. Ficoll-Paque density-gradient centrifugation was used to isolate PBMCs, with at least 6 million per sample. Trizol reagent was used to extract total RNA from the PBMCs, yielding at least 5 micrograms per sample. For every donor, flow cytometry on a PBMC aliquot measured the percentage of naive CD45RAhigh/CD27high T cells. Sequencing input: blood. This TCR was recovered from a woman aged 55-69 years in good health. Recombination linked TRBV20-1 to TRBJ1-2; the D gene remains uncertain. The nucleotide sequence reads TGCAGTGCTAGAGTTGCAGATGGCTACACCTTC. It is translated as CSARVADGYTF.